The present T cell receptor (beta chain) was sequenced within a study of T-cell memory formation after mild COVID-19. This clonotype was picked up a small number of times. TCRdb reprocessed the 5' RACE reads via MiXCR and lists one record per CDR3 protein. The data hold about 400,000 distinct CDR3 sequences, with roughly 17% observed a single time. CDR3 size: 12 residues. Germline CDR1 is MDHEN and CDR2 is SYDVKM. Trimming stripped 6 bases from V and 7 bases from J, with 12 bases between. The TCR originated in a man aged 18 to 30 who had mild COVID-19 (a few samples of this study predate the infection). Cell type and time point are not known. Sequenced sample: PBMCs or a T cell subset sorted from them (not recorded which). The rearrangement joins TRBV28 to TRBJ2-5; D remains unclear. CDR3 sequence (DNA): TGTGCCAGCAGGGGCAGTGAGGTGACCCAGTACTTC. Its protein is CASRGSEVTQYF.